This record looks at one T cell receptor beta chain sequence and its context. Antigen specificity is unknown. Produced via immunoSEQ multiplex PCR; TCRdb's table is partial and in-frame only. Of some 80,000 clones listed, roughly 86% are singletons. The sample comes from a study of OX40 agonist ivuxolimab in advanced cancers. Study summary: Of the participants, 40% to 50% had some prior anti-PD-1, anti-PD-L1 or anti-CTLA-4 therapy, which was allowed. Patients achieving partial responses numbered three: one hepatocellular carcinoma case and two cutaneous melanoma cases. Whole-study results and caveats: The CD4+ and CD8+ T cells in the blood had expanded clonally by week 6 at 0.1 to 3.0 mg/kg. Researchers report that CD8+ T cells had, on average, more expanded clones than CD4+.

V trimming: 5 bases; J trimming: 11 bases; junction bases outside the gene matches: 14. The CDR3 sequence is 14 residues long. Germline lookup yields CDR1 SGHTA and CDR2 FQGNSA. The sequence derives from an adult with an advanced solid tumor such as melanoma, head and neck, liver or kidney cancer. The source was CD4+ or CD8+ T cells sorted from blood, collected in a trial of the OX40 agonist ivuxolimab. The chain is built from TRBV7-2 and TRBJ1-1; 7 bases are shared with TRBD1. The CDR3 region is CASSQGRQGLHAFF. CDR3 nucleotides: TGTGCCAGCAGCCAAGGGAGACAGGGTTTGCATGCTTTCTTT.